This TCR beta chain was captured in a study of blood T cell repertoires in COVID-19. Study at large: COVID-19 samples, acute and convalescent, were from the United States, Italy and Spain.

In the original processing: Nucleated cell number was recorded as an estimate derived from reference gene primer amplification. Method: immunoSEQ multiplex PCR; TCRdb's copy keeps in-frame clones and lacks some. The V and J calls and clone size come from that table; D and trimming were worked out from the DNA. The sample lists about 310,000 clones, approximately 88% occurring once. This clone has just one count. This clonotype was sampled from a woman aged 18-35 years who had recovered from COVID-19. Sequences were obtained from PBMCs or T cells enriched from blood (not recorded which).

CDR3 sequence: CASSRGYSNQPQHF. The DNA of the CDR3 is TGTGCCAGCAGTAGGGGGTATAGCAATCAGCCCCAGCATTTT. This chain links TRBV28 with TRBJ1-5; TRBD1 might be the D (6 bases). V dropped 5 bases and J dropped 0 bases, with 8 bases sitting between them. The CDR3 is 14 amino acids. Germline lookup yields CDR1 MDHEN and CDR2 SYDVKM.